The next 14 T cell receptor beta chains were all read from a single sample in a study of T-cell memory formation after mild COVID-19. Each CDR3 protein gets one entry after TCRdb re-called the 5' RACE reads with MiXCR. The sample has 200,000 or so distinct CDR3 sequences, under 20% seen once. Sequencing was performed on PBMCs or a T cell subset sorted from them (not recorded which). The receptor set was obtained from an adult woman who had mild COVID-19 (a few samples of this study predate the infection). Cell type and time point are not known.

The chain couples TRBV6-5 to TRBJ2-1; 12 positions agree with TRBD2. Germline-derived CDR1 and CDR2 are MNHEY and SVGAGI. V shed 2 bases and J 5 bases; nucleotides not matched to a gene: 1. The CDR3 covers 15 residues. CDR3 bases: TGTGCCAGCAGTTACGGACTAGCGGGGAACAATGAGCAGTTCTTC. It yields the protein CASSYGLAGNNEQFF.

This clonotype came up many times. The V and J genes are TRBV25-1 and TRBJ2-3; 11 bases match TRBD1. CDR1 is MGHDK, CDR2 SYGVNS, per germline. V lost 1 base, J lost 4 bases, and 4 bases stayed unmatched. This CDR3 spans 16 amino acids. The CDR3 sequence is CASSESGTGGSDTQYF. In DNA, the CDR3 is TGTGCCAGCAGTGAATCGGGGACAGGGGGGTCAGATACGCAGTATTTT.

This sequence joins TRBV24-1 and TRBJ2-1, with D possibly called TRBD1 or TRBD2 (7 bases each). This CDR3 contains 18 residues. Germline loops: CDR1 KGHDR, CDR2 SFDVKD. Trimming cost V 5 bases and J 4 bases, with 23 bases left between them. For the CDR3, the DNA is TGTGCCACCAGTGTGGGGCCCTTTGGGAGGGGGCGTTACAATGAGCAGTTCTTC. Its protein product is CATSVGPFGRGRYNEQFF.

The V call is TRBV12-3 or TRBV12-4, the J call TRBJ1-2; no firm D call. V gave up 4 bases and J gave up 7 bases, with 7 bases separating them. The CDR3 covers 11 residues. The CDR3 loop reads CASSSQLGYTF. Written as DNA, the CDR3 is TGTGCCAGCAGTTCCCAGCTTGGCTACACCTTC.

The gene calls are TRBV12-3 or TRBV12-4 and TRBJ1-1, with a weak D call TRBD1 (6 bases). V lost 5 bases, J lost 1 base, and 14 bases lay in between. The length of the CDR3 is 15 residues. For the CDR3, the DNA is TGTGCCAGCAGTCGGGGGGCCTTATCGAACACTGAAGCTTTCTTT. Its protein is CASSRGALSNTEAFF.

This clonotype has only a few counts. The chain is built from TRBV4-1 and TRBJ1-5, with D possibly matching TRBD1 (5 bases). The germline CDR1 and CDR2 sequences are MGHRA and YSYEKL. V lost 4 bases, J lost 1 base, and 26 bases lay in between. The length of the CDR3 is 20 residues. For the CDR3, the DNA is TGCGCCAGCAGCCTCAACCCGCAGGGCCCCGAATTGCTAAGCAATCAGCCCCAGCATTTT. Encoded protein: CASSLNPQGPELLSNQPQHF.

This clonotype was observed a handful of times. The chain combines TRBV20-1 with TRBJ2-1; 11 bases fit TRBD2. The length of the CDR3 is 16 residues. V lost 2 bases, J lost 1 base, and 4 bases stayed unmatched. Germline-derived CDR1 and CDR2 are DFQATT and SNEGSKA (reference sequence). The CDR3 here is CSARTGLAGSYNEQFF. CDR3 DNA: TGCAGTGCTAGAACCGGACTAGCGGGTTCCTACAATGAGCAGTTCTTC.

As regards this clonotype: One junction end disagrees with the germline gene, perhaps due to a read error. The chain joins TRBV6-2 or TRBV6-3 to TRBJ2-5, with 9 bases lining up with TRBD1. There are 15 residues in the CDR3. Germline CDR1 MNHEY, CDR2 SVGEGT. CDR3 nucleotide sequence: TGTGCCAACAGTTCACCCTACAGGGGGCGGGAGACCCAGTACTTC. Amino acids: CANSSPYRGRETQYF.

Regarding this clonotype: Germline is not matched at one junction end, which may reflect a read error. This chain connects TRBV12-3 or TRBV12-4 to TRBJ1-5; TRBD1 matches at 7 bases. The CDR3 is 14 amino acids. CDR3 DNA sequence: TGTGCCAGCACTTTAACAGGGGTGGATCAGCCCCAGCATTTT. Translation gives CASTLTGVDQPQHF.

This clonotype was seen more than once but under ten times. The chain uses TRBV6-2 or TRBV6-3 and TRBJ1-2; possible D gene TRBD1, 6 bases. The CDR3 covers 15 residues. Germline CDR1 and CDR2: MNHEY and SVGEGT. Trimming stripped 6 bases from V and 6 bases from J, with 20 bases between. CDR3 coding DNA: TGTGCCAGCAGCACCTATTCCGGACAGTGGGATGGCTACACCTTC. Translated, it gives CASSTYSGQWDGYTF.

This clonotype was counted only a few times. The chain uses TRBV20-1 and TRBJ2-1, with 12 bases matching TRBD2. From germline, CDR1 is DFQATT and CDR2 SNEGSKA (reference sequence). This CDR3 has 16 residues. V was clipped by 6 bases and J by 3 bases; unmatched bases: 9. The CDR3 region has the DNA TGCAGTGCCGCCCTATCTAGCGGGAGGGACTACAATGAGCAGTTCTTC. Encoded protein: CSAALSSGRDYNEQFF.

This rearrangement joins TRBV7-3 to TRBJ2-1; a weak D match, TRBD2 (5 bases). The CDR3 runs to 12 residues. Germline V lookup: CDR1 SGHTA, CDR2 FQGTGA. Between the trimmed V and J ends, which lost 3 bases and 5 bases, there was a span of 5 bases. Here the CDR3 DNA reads TGTGCCAGCAGCTTCGGGGACAATGAGCAGTTCTTC. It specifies CASSFGDNEQFF.

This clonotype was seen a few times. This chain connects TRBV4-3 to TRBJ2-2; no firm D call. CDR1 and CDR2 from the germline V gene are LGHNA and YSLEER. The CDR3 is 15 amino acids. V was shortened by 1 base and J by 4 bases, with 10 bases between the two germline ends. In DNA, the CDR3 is TGCGCCAGCAGCCAAGTCCGTCATTCCACCGGGGAGCTGTTTTTT. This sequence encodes CASSQVRHSTGELFF.

The CDR3 region is CASKARALSSYEQYF. The CDR3 nucleotides read TGTGCCAGCAAAGCGAGAGCACTGAGCTCCTACGAGCAGTACTTC. The rearrangement joins TRBV2 to TRBJ2-7; no clear D. V shed 7 bases and J shed 0 bases, with 16 bases lying between them. Germline V CDR1 and CDR2: SNHLY, FYNNEI. The CDR3 length is 15 residues.